Below, one TCR beta chain is given with its context. This CDR3 is 14 amino acids long. V dropped 0 bases and J dropped 5 bases, with 10 bases sitting between them. The germline gives CDR1 SGHDT, CDR2 YYEEEE. The data were taken from a study of blood T cell repertoires in COVID-19. Sequenced by immunoSEQ multiplex PCR; TCRdb stores in-frame clones only, minus some. The sample consists of fewer than 250,000 clones, roughly 80% of them appearing once. Sequencing input: peripheral blood. The clonotype was recovered from a woman aged 70-85 years with acute or convalescent COVID-19. V gene TRBV5-6 combines with J gene TRBJ2-3, with D perhaps TRBD1 (5 bases). The CDR3 coding sequence is TGTGCCAGCAGCTTGGGCAGGGTGGTAGATACGCAGTATTTT. Protein product: CASSLGRVVDTQYF.